These 12 T cell receptor beta chains came from one sample sequenced in a study of shared clonotypes between healthy human individuals (dated by TCRdb to 2019 to 2021). The library was obtained by the immunoSEQ multiplex PCR assay. Drawn from immuneACCESS, this table holds only the in-frame rearrangements with V and J called that TCRdb kept. Clones are partly lost; checked studies trace under half to an unresolved V gene and leave the rest unexplained. The sample table shows roughly 1,100,000 clones, and around 76% are seen once. The ten top clones hold roughly 1.4% of the sample. Specimen: memory CD4+ T cells sorted from blood. Taken with the paper, the label for cell subset or site translates to: CD45RA-negative fraction. These receptors originate from a man younger than 35 in good health.

This clone has just one count. This chain uses TRBV5-1 with TRBJ2-7; TRBD2 agrees at 12 bases. The J segment lost 4 bases and the V segment lost 1 base, leaving 3 bases of the junction unmatched. Per germline, CDR1 SGHRS and CDR2 YFSETQ. CDR3 size: 15 residues. The CDR3 reads CASSLLAGGRYEQYF. CDR3 DNA: TGCGCCAGCAGCTTGCTAGCGGGGGGGCGGTACGAGCAGTACTTC.

The gene calls are TRBV4-1 and TRBJ1-2; 7 nucleotides agree with TRBD1. Per germline, CDR1 MGHRA and CDR2 YSYEKL. The CDR3 runs 15 residues. V dropped 6 bases and J dropped 8; count of bases not matched to a gene: 15. As DNA, the CDR3 is TGCGCCAGCAGTCGCCTGACAGGGACATTGCAGGGCTACACCTTC. It specifies CASSRLTGTLQGYTF.

The chain employs TRBV5-4 and TRBJ2-3, with D perhaps given as TRBD1 or TRBD2 (7 bases each). Germline lookup yields CDR1 SGHNT and CDR2 YYREEE (reference sequence). Trimming removed 4 bases from V and 1 base from J, with 10 bases in between. The CDR3 is 14 residues long. The CDR3 coding sequence is TGTGCCAGCAGCCAGGGGGGGGGCACAGATACGCAGTATTTT. Translation gives CASSQGGGTDTQYF.

This clone has a single count. CDR3 protein: CAWISGLAGGGETQYF. In DNA form, the CDR3 reads TGTGCCTGGATCTCTGGACTAGCGGGAGGGGGGGAGACCCAGTACTTC. The chain recombines TRBV30 with TRBJ2-5, with 15 positions matching TRBD2. Unmatched junction bases numbered 8, after V lost 4 bases and J lost 5 bases. The CDR3 covers 16 residues. From germline, CDR1 is GTSNPN and CDR2 SVGIG (reference sequence).

This clone has a single count. The rearrangement uses TRBV5-1 and TRBJ1-1; 7 bases are shared with TRBD1. Germline assignment: CDR1 SGHRS and CDR2 YFSETQ. The CDR3 totals 13 residues. Trimming at V came to 9 bases and at J to 1 base, leaving 6 bases not matched to a gene. The CDR3 DNA follows: TGCGCCACTTCCGACAGGGAGAACACTGAAGCTTTCTTT. Translating it yields CATSDRENTEAFF.

A few counts support this clone. The rearrangement joins TRBV27 to TRBJ2-7; D may be TRBD1 (6 bases). Trimming removed 8 bases at V and 2 bases at J, with 16 bases between. This CDR3 comprises 14 residues. CDR1 is MNHEY, CDR2 SMNVEV, per germline (reference sequence). The CDR3 region is CASGAGTFAYEQYF. The CDR3 nucleotides read TGTGCCAGCGGAGCCGGGACATTTGCCTACGAGCAGTACTTC.

The chain uses TRBV5-1 and TRBJ2-1; TRBD2 matches at 14 bases. Looked up from germline, CDR1 is SGHRS and CDR2 is YFSETQ. V was pared by 4 bases and J by 5 bases, with 14 bases of the junction left unmatched. The CDR3 has 19 residues. In nucleotides, the CDR3 is TGCGCCAGCAGCGACCCACCGGGACTAGCGGGAGCGGGGCACAATGAGCAGTTCTTC. Amino acids: CASSDPPGLAGAGHNEQFF.

This chain uses TRBV5-3 with TRBJ2-5; the D gene is possibly TRBD2 (5 bases). TRBV5-3 is annotated as an ORF whose role is uncertain. The CDR3 length is 17 residues. V lost 4 bases and J 3 bases, leaving 22 bases between the germline ends. In DNA form, the CDR3 reads TGTGCCAGAAGCCCGAAGGAGGTAGACGGGCAGAAAGAGACCCAGTACTTC. Translation: CARSPKEVDGQKETQYF.

The genes are TRBV4-3 and TRBJ1-5; possibly TRBD1 for D (5 bases). This CDR3 is built from 14 residues. Germline V CDR1 and CDR2: LGHNA, YSLEER. V lost 0 bases, J lost 7 bases, and 10 bases lay in between. The DNA for the CDR3 is TGCGCCAGCAGCCAAGAGTTGGGGCGGCAGCCCCAGCATTTT. The encoded protein is CASSQELGRQPQHF.

The rearrangement links TRBV28 to TRBJ1-6; D is unresolved. V was cut by 5 bases and J by 9 bases, with 8 bases left in between. CDR3 length: 12 amino acids. Germline V gene sequence: CDR1 MDHEN, CDR2 SYDVKM. The CDR3 protein is CASSPRLSPLHF. For the CDR3, the DNA is TGTGCCAGCAGTCCTCGACTTTCACCCCTCCACTTT. The complete variable domain, with remaining parts taken from reference TRBV28 and TRBJ1-6, reads DVKVTQSSRYLVKRTGEKVFLECVQDMDHENMFWYRQDPGLGLRLIYFSYDVKMKEKGDIPEGYSVSREKKERFSLILESASTNQTSMYLCASSPRLSPLHFGNGTRLTVT.

The chain uses TRBV5-1 and TRBJ2-2, with D perhaps TRBD1 (5 bases). V shed 2 bases and J shed 8 bases, with 13 bases lying between them. The CDR3 is made up of 14 amino acids. Germline V gene data show CDR1 as SGHRS and CDR2 as YFSETQ. The CDR3 reads CASSFIRDKGELFF. The CDR3 nucleotides are TGCGCCAGCAGCTTTATCAGGGATAAGGGGGAGCTGTTTTTT.

The V gene is TRBV18, the J gene TRBJ2-7, with 9 bases aligning to TRBD2. CDR1 is KGHSH, CDR2 LQKENI, per germline. The V and J ends lost 0 bases and 3 bases, in that order; junction bases with no gene match: 3. The CDR3 covers 15 residues. The CDR3: CASSPPSSGNYEQYF. In DNA form, the CDR3 reads TGTGCCAGCTCACCACCTTCTAGCGGGAACTACGAGCAGTACTTC.